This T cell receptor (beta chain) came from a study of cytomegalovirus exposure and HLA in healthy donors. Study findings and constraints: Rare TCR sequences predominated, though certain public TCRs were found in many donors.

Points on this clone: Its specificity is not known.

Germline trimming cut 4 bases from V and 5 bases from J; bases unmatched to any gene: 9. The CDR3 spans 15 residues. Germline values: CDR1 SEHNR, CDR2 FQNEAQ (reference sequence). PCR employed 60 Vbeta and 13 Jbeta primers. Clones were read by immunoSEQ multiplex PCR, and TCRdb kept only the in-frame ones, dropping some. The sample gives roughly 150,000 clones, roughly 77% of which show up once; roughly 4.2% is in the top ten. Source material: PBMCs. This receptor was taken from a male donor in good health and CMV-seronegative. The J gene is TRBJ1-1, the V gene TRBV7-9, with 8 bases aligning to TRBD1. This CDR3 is CASSSGGQGATEAFF. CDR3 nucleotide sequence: TGTGCCAGCAGCTCCGGGGGGCAGGGGGCAACTGAAGCTTTCTTT.